A single sample gave rise to the 31 T cell receptor beta chains below, sequenced in a study of lymphopenia after photon versus proton radiotherapy. Assay: immunoSEQ multiplex PCR; the TCRdb copy retains only in-frame clones and omits some. The sample lists tens of thousands of clones, 92% occurring once. The source material was peripheral blood, sampled from a patient treated with photon-based radiotherapy. The receptors shown here come from a man aged 55-75 years with cholangiocarcinoma.

V usage is TRBV10-3 and J usage is TRBJ1-1; no clear D gene. Trimming took 10 bases from V and 3 from J, leaving 18 bases between them. The CDR3 has 14 amino acids. CDR1 and CDR2 from the germline V gene are ENHRY and SYGVKD. The CDR3 nucleotides read TGTGCCACCAAGTTAGATCAGGCGGACACTGAAGCTTTCTTT. Translated, it gives CATKLDQADTEAFF.

V gene TRBV5-6 combines with J gene TRBJ2-5; D not resolved. There are 15 residues in the CDR3. V gave up 4 bases and J gave up 5 bases, with 18 bases separating them. Germline-derived CDR1 and CDR2 are SGHDT and YYEEEE. The CDR3 DNA sequence: TGTGCCAGCAGCATACGGACCCTTGTGGGGGAGACCCAGTACTTC. Residues: CASSIRTLVGETQYF.

This chain connects TRBV5-1 to TRBJ1-1; maybe TRBD1 (5 bases). Germline CDR1 reads SGHRS; CDR2 reads YFSETQ. CDR3 length: 15 residues. Trimming left V 3 bases short and J 0 bases short, with 12 bases between. CDR3 sequence reads: CASSSGPALNTEAFF. CDR3 in DNA: TGCGCCAGCAGCTCGGGACCTGCCTTGAACACTGAAGCTTTCTTT.

The chain has TRBV7-9 and TRBJ2-7, with 13 bases lining up with TRBD2. Per germline, CDR1 SEHNR and CDR2 FQNEAQ (reference sequence). The CDR3 covers 16 residues. The CDR3 nucleotides read TGTGCTGTTGGGCAGGTGGGACTAGCGGGGAACTACGAGCAGTACTTC. Its protein product is CAVGQVGLAGNYEQYF.

This rearrangement joins TRBV28 to TRBJ2-2; D call uncertain. The V and J ends lost 7 bases and 3 bases respectively, with 3 bases between them. The CDR3 length is 11 residues. Germline assignment: CDR1 MDHEN and CDR2 SYDVKM. CDR3 protein: CASKDTGELFF. CDR3 DNA: TGTGCCAGCAAGGACACCGGGGAGCTGTTTTTT.

A few counts support this clone. The chain carries TRBV2 and TRBJ1-2, with D possibly TRBD1 on 5 matching bases. The V end was cut by 4 bases, the J end by 6 bases, with 9 bases between. Germline values: CDR1 SNHLY, CDR2 FYNNEI. This CDR3 is built from 12 residues. As DNA, the CDR3 is TGTGCCAGCAGTGCAGGGATCAATGGCTACACCTTC. Translation gives CASSAGINGYTF. Complete variable domain (other parts from reference TRBV2 and TRBJ1-2): EPEVTQTPSHQVTQMGQEVILRCVPISNHLYFYWYRQILGQKVEFLVSFYNNEISEKSEIFDDQFSVERPDGSNFTLKIRSTKLEDSAMYFCASSAGINGYTFGSGTRLTVV.

This rearrangement joins TRBV5-6 to TRBJ2-7; a weak D match, TRBD2 (6 bases). CDR1 is SGHDT, CDR2 YYEEEE, per germline. V lost 4 bases to trimming and J lost 4 bases, with 12 bases between them. This CDR3 is 13 amino acids long. The CDR3 here is CASSPGVTYEQYF. Written as DNA, the CDR3 is TGTGCCAGCAGCCCGGGAGTAACGTACGAGCAGTACTTC.

The gene calls are TRBV7-9 and TRBJ2-3; D is unclear. V was clipped by 3 bases and J by 3 bases, with 10 bases between them. CDR3 length equals 14 residues. CDR1 and CDR2 (germline): SEHNR, FQNEAQ (reference sequence). In nucleotides, the CDR3 is TGTGCCAGCAGCTTTTCTGGGCCAACAGATACGCAGTATTTT. This sequence encodes CASSFSGPTDTQYF.

The chain employs TRBV9 and TRBJ2-5; D gene ambiguous. The CDR3 contains 11 residues. Deletions cut 3 bases from V and 6 bases from J, with 6 bases between. Germline CDR1 reads SGDLS; CDR2 reads YYNGEE. CDR3 DNA sequence: TGTGCCAGCAGCGATGGGCAGACCCAGTACTTC. Amino acid sequence: CASSDGQTQYF.

The chain couples TRBV2 to TRBJ1-4; no reliable D call. Germline values: CDR1 SNHLY, CDR2 FYNNEI. CDR3 length: 13 residues. V gave up 6 bases and J gave up 7 bases, with 12 bases separating them. CDR3 nucleotide sequence: TGTGCCAGCAGGGCGGAGACGGGTGAAAAACTGTTTTTT. Its translation: CASRAETGEKLFF.

The genes are TRBV9 and TRBJ2-7, with TRBD1 matching 9 bases. CDR1 is SGDLS, CDR2 YYNGEE, per germline. With 0 bases clipped from V and 2 bases from J, the junction kept 6 bases outside the gene matches. The CDR3 is made up of 16 amino acids. CDR3 DNA: TGTGCCAGCAGCGTAGGGCCGGGACAGGGAGCCTACGAGCAGTACTTC. Amino acid sequence: CASSVGPGQGAYEQYF.

The chain uses TRBV14 and TRBJ2-7; 13 positions agree with TRBD2. V lost 4 bases to trimming and J lost 4 bases; unmatched junction nucleotides: 7. Looked up from germline, CDR1 is SGHDN and CDR2 is FVKESK. The CDR3 length is 16 residues. This chain's CDR3 is CASSLRTSGRFYEQYF. The DNA of the CDR3 is TGTGCCAGCAGCCTTCGGACTAGCGGGAGATTTTACGAGCAGTACTTC.

The chain employs TRBV9 and TRBJ2-5; 9 nucleotides match TRBD1. The CDR3 length is 14 residues. Germline V CDR1 and CDR2: SGDLS, YYNGEE. V lost 2 bases to trimming and J lost 5 bases; unmatched junction nucleotides: 4. The CDR3 protein is CASSVGQGGETQYF. The CDR3, as DNA: TGTGCCAGCAGCGTGGGACAGGGAGGGGAGACCCAGTACTTC.

The chain joins TRBV11-2 to TRBJ1-2; unclear D gene. The germline V and J ends were trimmed by 5 bases and 6 bases, with 10 bases remaining between them. The CDR3 sequence is 12 residues long. The germline gives CDR1 SGHAT, CDR2 FQNNGV. The DNA for the CDR3 is TGTGCCAGCAGCCACGGCGTGGATGGCTACACCTTC. This codes for CASSHGVDGYTF.

This clone was seen more than once but under ten times. The V call is TRBV7-2, the J call TRBJ1-2, with D tentatively TRBD1 (5 bases). Trimming took off 4 bases at V and 9 bases at J, with 9 bases between the two ends. The germline gives CDR1 SGHTA, CDR2 FQGNSA. The CDR3 extends over 11 amino acids. DNA for the CDR3: TGTGCCAGCAGCTCCCAGGGAAGCTACACCTTC. This encodes CASSSQGSYTF.

This clone was counted a single time. CDR3 coding DNA: TGTGCCAGCAGCTCGGGACTTACCAATGAGCAGTTCTTC. It translates to CASSSGLTNEQFF. This chain joins TRBV5-6 and TRBJ2-1, with D perhaps matching TRBD2 (6 bases). The V end was cut by 3 bases, the J end by 6 bases, with 10 bases between. Germline assignment: CDR1 SGHDT and CDR2 YYEEEE. This CDR3 region has 13 residues.

V is TRBV10-1 and J is TRBJ1-5; D uncertain. Germline V gene lookup returns CDR1 WNHNN and CDR2 SYGVQD (reference sequence). The V and J ends lost 6 bases and 7 bases respectively, with 10 bases between them. CDR3 length: 12 amino acids. CDR3 region: CASRGLVQPQHF. CDR3 DNA sequence: TGCGCCAGCAGGGGTTTGGTCCAGCCCCAGCATTTT.

This chain links TRBV5-4 with TRBJ2-7; tentatively, D is TRBD1 (6 bases). The V gene lost 4 bases and the J gene lost 8 bases, with 25 bases spanning the gap. The CDR3 is 16 amino acids. Per germline, CDR1 SGHNT and CDR2 YYREEE (reference sequence). CDR3 in amino acids: CASSPGQMQTTGKQYF. CDR3 bases: TGTGCCAGCAGCCCTGGACAGATGCAGACTACAGGCAAGCAGTACTTC.

This rearrangement joins TRBV5-1 to TRBJ2-1; 12 positions match TRBD2. The germline CDR1 and CDR2 sequences are SGHRS and YFSETQ. Trimming took 4 bases from V and 5 from J; bases not matched to a gene: 4. The CDR3 length is 15 residues. The CDR3 DNA reads TGCGCCAGCAGCATCGGACTAGCGGGGCACAATGAGCAGTTCTTC. Translated: CASSIGLAGHNEQFF.

The chain carries TRBV7-2 and TRBJ2-3, with 8 bases fitting TRBD1. CDR1 and CDR2 from the germline V gene are SGHTA and FQGNSA. CDR3 size: 17 residues. The V segment lost 5 bases and the J segment 4 bases; nucleotides outside the gene matches: 14. CDR3 in DNA: TGTGCCAGCAGCCCGACCGCAGGGGGCATTTCATCAGATACGCAGTATTTT. It yields the protein CASSPTAGGISSDTQYF.

This clone was seen just once. This rearrangement joins TRBV5-6 to TRBJ2-7; 7 bases agree with TRBD2. This CDR3 has 15 residues. V was clipped by 1 base and J by 1 base; unmatched bases: 5. Germline V gene data show CDR1 as SGHDT and CDR2 as YYEEEE. CDR3 DNA: TGTGCCAGCAGCTTGCCCCCGGGACTATCCTACGAGCAGTACTTC. Its protein is CASSLPPGLSYEQYF.

CDR3 bases: TGTGCCAGCAGTCCGGGACAGGGTATAGATACGCAGTATTTT. Amino acids: CASSPGQGIDTQYF. This rearrangement joins TRBV6-6 to TRBJ2-3, with 9 nucleotides matching TRBD1. The ends lost 5 bases at V and 5 bases at J; junction bases unmatched: 5. Germline CDR1 reads MNHNY; CDR2 reads SVGAGI (reference sequence). The CDR3 is 14 amino acids.

The chain recombines TRBV11-1 with TRBJ2-1; TRBD1 matches 9 bases. CDR3 size: 13 residues. From germline, CDR1 is SGHAT and CDR2 FQDESV (reference sequence). V lost 4 bases, J lost 13 bases, and 8 bases stayed unmatched. The CDR3 DNA follows: TGTGCCAGCAGCTCAACCCTGGACAGGGGACAGTTCTTC. Its protein is CASSSTLDRGQFF.

V gene TRBV18 combines with J gene TRBJ2-1; D may correspond to TRBD1 or TRBD2 (5 bases each). Trimming took 3 bases from V and 5 from J, leaving 17 bases between them. The CDR3 length is 16 residues. The germline CDR1 and CDR2 sequences are KGHSH and LQKENI. The CDR3 coding sequence is TGTGCCAGCTCACCGGGACCAAACTCTCTTAACAATGAGCAGTTCTTC. Amino acids: CASSPGPNSLNNEQFF.

The chain couples TRBV5-5 to TRBJ1-6, with a possible D match to TRBD1 (5 bases). The CDR3 spans 16 residues. Germline CDR1 and CDR2: SGHKS and YYEKEE (reference sequence). The V and J ends lost 4 bases and 8 bases respectively, with 19 bases between them. The CDR3 region is CASSLGLGDFYSPLHF. The DNA of the CDR3 is TGTGCCAGCAGCCTGGGGCTAGGTGATTTTTATTCACCCCTCCACTTT.

The chain uses TRBV5-1 and TRBJ2-3; the D is unclear. V lost 0 bases to trimming and J lost 1 base, with 6 bases between them. The CDR3 is made up of 14 amino acids. Germline CDR1 is SGHRS and CDR2 is YFSETQ. Here the CDR3 DNA reads TGCGCCAGCAGCTTGGGGGCCGGCACAGATACGCAGTATTTT. Its protein product is CASSLGAGTDTQYF.

The V call is TRBV7-3, the J call TRBJ2-2; D may be TRBD2 (6 bases). The germline V gene has CDR1 SGHTA and CDR2 FQGTGA. V was trimmed by 5 bases and J by 6 bases, leaving 19 bases between them. The CDR3 runs 16 residues. CDR3 in DNA: TGTGCCAGCAGCCCAATGGGACCGGGGGTGGCCGGGGAGCTGTTTTTT. Its translation: CASSPMGPGVAGELFF.

CDR3 region: CASSLEWGMWEGTYEQYF. DNA for the CDR3: TGTGCCAGCAGCTTGGAGTGGGGAATGTGGGAGGGGACCTACGAGCAGTACTTC. V and J are TRBV5-4 and TRBJ2-7, with 7 bases that match TRBD2. The CDR3 totals 18 residues. J gave up 2 bases and V 0 bases, and 14 bases lay outside the gene matches. CDR1 is SGHNT and CDR2 is YYREEE in the germline V gene (reference sequence).

V gene TRBV10-3 combines with J gene TRBJ1-5, with D perhaps matching TRBD1 (6 bases). The CDR3 has 16 residues. Germline values: CDR1 ENHRY, CDR2 SYGVKD. V lost 10 bases and J 1 base, leaving 20 bases between the germline ends. The CDR3 bases are TGTGCCACCCGCGAAAGGGGGGCAGGAAGCAATCAGCCCCAGCATTTT. Translated: CATRERGAGSNQPQHF.

This chain uses TRBV7-9 with TRBJ1-3; D is undetermined. The germline CDR1 and CDR2 sequences are SEHNR and FQNEAQ (reference sequence). The CDR3 covers 15 residues. With 1 base removed from V and 4 bases from J, the gap between germline ends came to 11 bases. The CDR3 DNA is TGTGCCAGCAGCTTAGAGCAAGCACCAGGAAACACCATATATTTT. Translation gives CASSLEQAPGNTIYF. The whole variable domain, filled in from reference TRBV7-9 and TRBJ1-3, reads DTGVSQNPRHKITKRGQNVTFRCDPISEHNRLYWYRQTLGQGPEFLTYFQNEAQLEKSRLLSDRFSAERPKGSFSTLEIQRTEQGDSAMYLCASSLEQAPGNTIYFGEGSWLTVV.

The chain joins TRBV19 to TRBJ1-5; D is unclear. Trimming took 3 bases from V and 0 from J, leaving 15 bases between them. The CDR3 length is 17 residues. Germline CDR1 is LNHDA and CDR2 is SQIVND (reference sequence). CDR3 nucleotide sequence: TGTGCCAGTAGTATTAATCCGCCCGGATATAGCAATCAGCCCCAGCATTTT. This translates into CASSINPPGYSNQPQHF.